This entry describes one T cell receptor beta chain. Original analysis: Reference gene primer amplification yielded estimated nucleated cell counts. Only in-frame clones appear in the TCRdb table, and some are missing; sequencing was by immunoSEQ multiplex PCR. The V and J calls and clone size were taken over from that table, and D and trimming were inferred from the DNA. The sample has 30,000 to 40,000 clones, approximately 91% seen once. The entry originates in a study of blood T cell repertoires in COVID-19. Study summary: Acute-phase and convalescent COVID-19 samples originated in the United States, Italy and Spain. Sources were T cells, B-cell-depleted T cells, or PBMCs; the material itself was cDNA or gDNA.

The source is a human donor in a cohort sampled during active COVID-19. The specimen was peripheral blood.

CDR3 sequence: CSVTTGAGQPQHF. As DNA, the CDR3 is TGCAGCGTTACCACAGGGGCGGGTCAGCCCCAGCATTTT. V and J are TRBV29-1 and TRBJ1-5; 7 bases fit TRBD1. CDR3 length: 13 amino acids. The germline CDR1 and CDR2 sequences are SQVTM and ANQGSEA. The junction had 7 bases not matched to a gene; V was cut back by 5 bases and J by 6 bases.